The 5 T cell receptor beta chains below all came from one sample that was sequenced in a study of cytomegalovirus exposure and HLA in healthy donors (dated by TCRdb to between 2016 and 2019). Libraries were built with the immunoSEQ multiplex PCR assay. A mixture of 60 forward primers for TCR Vbeta segments and 13 reverse primers for TCR Jbeta segments was used in the multiplex PCR. The clones in this table, taken by TCRdb from immuneACCESS, are in-frame only. Not every clone is retained; where verified, under half of the shortfall comes from an unresolved V gene, and the cause of the rest is unknown. The sample table holds about 200,000 clones, of which 60% to 80% were seen once. The ten largest make up 2% to 2.5% of the sample. Sequenced input: PBMCs. The source of these receptors is a woman aged 25 to 45 in good health and CMV-seropositive.

This clone has only a few counts. This chain uses TRBV7-9 with TRBJ2-1, with D unclear. CDR3 size: 15 residues. Germline V gene lookup returns CDR1 SEHNR and CDR2 FQNEAQ (reference sequence). Trimming took off 5 bases at V and 0 bases at J, with 11 bases between the two ends. CDR3 loop: CASSQLHGSYNEQFF. CDR3 bases: TGTGCCAGCAGCCAACTCCACGGCTCCTACAATGAGCAGTTCTTC.

The V and J genes are TRBV7-3 and TRBJ2-3; 10 bases line up with TRBD2. Trimming removed 5 bases from V and 2 bases from J; junction bases left unmatched: 7. CDR3 length equals 16 residues. Germline-derived CDR1 and CDR2 are SGHTA and FQGTGA. The CDR3 sequence: CASSPGTSVDTDTQYF. DNA of the CDR3: TGTGCCAGCAGCCCCGGGACTAGCGTAGACACAGATACGCAGTATTTT.

The V gene is TRBV18, the J gene TRBJ2-5; no clear D gene. This CDR3 spans 14 amino acids. V lost 2 bases, J lost 2 bases, and 9 bases lay in between. From germline, CDR1 is KGHSH and CDR2 LQKENI. CDR3 in amino acids: CASSPIYSQETQYF. The CDR3 region has the DNA TGTGCCAGCTCACCAATTTATAGTCAAGAGACCCAGTACTTC.

This clone has a single count. At one end, the junction sequence differs from germline, possibly due to a read error. The gene calls are TRBV7-9 and TRBJ2-3; perhaps TRBD2 as D (6 bases). The CDR3 runs to 11 residues. CDR1 SEHNR and CDR2 FQNEAQ come from the germline V gene (reference sequence). The CDR3 here is CSSSPGTGAHF. CDR3 bases: TGTTCCAGCAGCCCCGGCACGGGAGCGCATTTT. Complete variable domain (other parts from reference TRBV7-9 and TRBJ2-3): DTGVSQNPRHKITKRGQNVTFRCDPISEHNRLYWYRQTLGQGPEFLTYFQNEAQLEKSRLLSDRFSAERPKGSFSTLEIQRTEQGDSAMYLCSSSPGTGAHFGPGTRLTVL.

The chain uses TRBV10-3 and TRBJ1-2, with 9 bases fitting TRBD1. With 5 bases clipped from V and 8 bases from J, the junction kept 3 bases outside the gene matches. CDR1 and CDR2 (germline): ENHRY, SYGVKD. The CDR3 spans 12 residues. DNA for the CDR3: TGTGCCATCAGTCGGACAGGGGAAGGCTACACCTTC. Its protein is CAISRTGEGYTF.